This is a list of T cell receptor beta chains from one sample in a study of blood T cell repertoires in COVID-19. Libraries were prepared by immunoSEQ multiplex PCR; TCRdb keeps only in-frame clonotypes and omits some of them. The table records over 95,000 clones, approximately 84% of them present only once. The sequencing input was peripheral blood. Receptor source: a woman between 40 and 50 years old with acute or convalescent COVID-19. CDR3s include the opening cysteine and the closing phenylalanine or tryptophan. The D gene is left open where the match is weak. For some rows the clone size is stated as once, few or many, or as a class when expanded; others skip it.

DNA: TGTGCCAGCAGTTCCGGGAGTTTAGAGACCCAGTACTTC; CDR3: CASSSGSLETQYF; J: TRBJ2-5; D: -; size: once; V: TRBV25-1
DNA: TGTGCCAGTAGTATTGGAACAGGGGGCGCGCGGCGGGACTATGGCTACACCTTC; CDR3: CASSIGTGGARRDYGYTF; J: TRBJ1-2; D: TRBD1; size: -; V: TRBV19
DNA: TGTGCCAGCAGCATCACTAGCGGGGGAACAGATACGCAGTATTTT; CDR3: CASSITSGGTDTQYF; J: TRBJ2-3; D: TRBD2; size: -; V: TRBV7-2
DNA: TGTGCCAGCAGTTCCGGGGGGCTCGGCGGGGAGCTGTTTTTT; CDR3: CASSSGGLGGELFF; J: TRBJ2-2; D: -; size: -; V: TRBV6-5
DNA: TGTGCCAGCCGAAAACTAGCGGGGCCCGCAGATACGCAGTATTTT; CDR3: CASRKLAGPADTQYF; J: TRBJ2-3; D: TRBD2; size: -; V: TRBV9
DNA: TGTGCCAGCACTAAAGGACAGGCCAATGAGCAGTTCTTC; CDR3: CASTKGQANEQFF; J: TRBJ2-1; D: TRBD1; size: -; V: TRBV5-4
DNA: TGTGCCAGCAGCGTAGGTATAGGGGGCTCAGATACGCAGTATTTT; CDR3: CASSVGIGGSDTQYF; J: TRBJ2-3; D: TRBD1; size: once; V: TRBV9
DNA: TGTGCCAGCAGCGAGACTAGCGGGGGCAGGTATGAGCAGTTCTTC; CDR3: CASSETSGGRYEQFF; J: TRBJ2-1; D: TRBD2; size: -; V: TRBV9
DNA: TGTGCCAGCAGTGTGACAGGGCTTAAGTCACCCCTCCACTTT; CDR3: CASSVTGLKSPLHF; J: TRBJ1-6; D: TRBD1; size: -; V: TRBV27
DNA: TGCGCCAGCAGCTTGGCCACCGTCGACAGCGTGTACACTGAAGCTTTCTTT; CDR3: CASSLATVDSVYTEAFF; J: TRBJ1-1; D: -; size: few; V: TRBV5-1
DNA: TGTGCCAGCTCACGCGGCGGGGGTGACAATCAGCCCCAGCATTTT; CDR3: CASSRGGGDNQPQHF; J: TRBJ1-5; D: -; size: -; V: TRBV18
DNA: TGTGCCAGTAGTCCCCACACGCCACCAAATTCACCCCTCCACTTT; CDR3: CASSPHTPPNSPLHF; J: TRBJ1-6; D: -; size: -; V: TRBV19
DNA: TGCGCCAGCAGCCGTCCCGGGACAAGGGAGGGGACTGAAGCTTTCTTT; CDR3: CASSRPGTREGTEAFF; J: TRBJ1-1; D: -; size: few; V: TRBV5-1
DNA: TGTGCCAGCAGCGTAACCGGGACAGATACCGGGGAGCTGTTTTTT; CDR3: CASSVTGTDTGELFF; J: TRBJ2-2; D: TRBD1; size: -; V: TRBV9